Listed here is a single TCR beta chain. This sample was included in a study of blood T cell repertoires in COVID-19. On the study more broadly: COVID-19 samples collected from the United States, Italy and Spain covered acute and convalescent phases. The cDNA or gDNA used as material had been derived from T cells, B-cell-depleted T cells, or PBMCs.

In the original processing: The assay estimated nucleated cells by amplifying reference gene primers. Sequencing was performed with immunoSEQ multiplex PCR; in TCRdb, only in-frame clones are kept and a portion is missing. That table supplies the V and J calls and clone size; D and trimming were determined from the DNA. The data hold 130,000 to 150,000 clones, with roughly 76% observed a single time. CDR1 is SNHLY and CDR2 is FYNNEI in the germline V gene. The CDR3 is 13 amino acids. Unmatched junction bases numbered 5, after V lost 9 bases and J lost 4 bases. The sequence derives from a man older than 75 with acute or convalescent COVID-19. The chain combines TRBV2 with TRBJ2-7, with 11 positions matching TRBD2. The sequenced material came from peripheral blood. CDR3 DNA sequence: TGTGCCAGAACCGGACTAGCGGGTTACGAGCAGTACTTC. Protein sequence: CARTGLAGYEQYF.